The 29 T cell receptor beta chains given below trace back to one sample, sequenced in a study of T cell responses to AZD1222 COVID-19 vaccine. The protocol was immunoSEQ multiplex PCR, while the TCRdb copy is restricted to in-frame clones and leaves out a portion. The sample gives about 97,000 clones, 90% of which show up once; about 1.5% is in the top ten. The source material was peripheral blood, sampled on day 0 of AZD1222 vaccination. These receptor sequences come from an adult in good health.

The chain combines TRBV2 with TRBJ1-1, with D possibly matching TRBD1 (6 bases). Trimming took 8 bases from V and 0 from J, leaving 10 bases between them. The CDR3 has 13 amino acids. Germline loops: CDR1 SNHLY, CDR2 FYNNEI. CDR3: CASSWGLNTEAFF. In DNA form, the CDR3 reads TGTGCCAGCTCTTGGGGGCTGAACACTGAAGCTTTCTTT.

This chain joins TRBV7-2 and TRBJ1-5, with D possibly TRBD1 on 6 matching bases. CDR3 length: 12 residues. Trimming pared 4 bases from V and 7 bases from J, leaving 8 bases between. Looked up from germline, CDR1 is SGHTA and CDR2 is FQGNSA. For the CDR3, the DNA is TGTGCCAGCAGCTCACAGGGCCAGCCCCAGCATTTT. Protein sequence: CASSSQGQPQHF.

The rearrangement links TRBV30 to TRBJ1-4; 8 nucleotides match TRBD1. The CDR3 sequence is 13 residues long. The germline gives CDR1 GTSNPN, CDR2 SVGIG (reference sequence). The V and J ends lost 4 bases and 7 bases, in that order; junction bases with no gene match: 5. The CDR3 sequence: CAWTGQGSEKLFF. Written as DNA, the CDR3 is TGTGCCTGGACCGGACAGGGATCTGAAAAACTGTTTTTT. The full variable domain, completed using reference TRBV30 and TRBJ1-4, is SQTIHQWPATLVQPVGSPLSLECTVEGTSNPNLYWYRQAAGRGLQLLFYSVGIGQISSEVPQNLSASRPQDRQFILSSKKLLLSDSGFYLCAWTGQGSEKLFFGSGTQLSVL.

This clone appeared once. The chain uses TRBV2 and TRBJ1-5, with a tentative D call TRBD1 (5 bases). CDR1 and CDR2 from the germline V gene are SNHLY and FYNNEI. The CDR3 spans 13 residues. V dropped 3 bases and J dropped 4 bases, with 7 bases sitting between them. The CDR3 is CASSETVNQPQHF. The CDR3 DNA reads TGTGCCAGCAGTGAGACAGTAAATCAGCCCCAGCATTTT.

This sequence joins TRBV20-1 and TRBJ2-3; no clear D gene. Germline CDR1 and CDR2: DFQATT and SNEGSKA (reference sequence). CDR3 length: 10 amino acids. Trimming removed 2 bases at V and 11 bases at J, with 8 bases between. DNA for the CDR3: TGCAGTGCTAGAACAAGTAGGCAGTATTTT. It yields the protein CSARTSRQYF.

This CDR3 reads CASSTIQGGYNEQFF. The CDR3 DNA reads as TGTGCCAGTAGTACCATACAGGGCGGGTACAATGAGCAGTTCTTC. The rearrangement uses TRBV19 and TRBJ2-1; possible D gene TRBD1, 6 bases. The CDR3 is 15 residues long. CDR1 and CDR2 from the germline V gene are LNHDA and SQIVND (reference sequence). Trimming left V 4 bases short and J 4 bases short, with 14 bases between.

The chain is built from TRBV30 and TRBJ2-1, with 7 bases matching TRBD1. V lost 8 bases to trimming and J lost 6 bases; unmatched junction nucleotides: 16. Germline CDR1 GTSNPN, CDR2 SVGIG (reference sequence). This CDR3 region has 15 residues. The DNA of the CDR3 is TGTGCCCACAAGAGCGATGGACAGGTGGGCAATGAGCAGTTCTTC. Amino acid sequence: CAHKSDGQVGNEQFF.

The chain links TRBV5-1 to TRBJ1-2; D gene ambiguous. The V and J ends lost 1 base and 5 bases respectively, with 12 bases between them. The CDR3 loop spans 14 amino acids. CDR1 is SGHRS, CDR2 YFSETQ, per germline. CDR3 DNA: TGCGCCAGCAGCTTGTCTGGGTTTAGGTATGGCTACACCTTC. Encoded protein: CASSLSGFRYGYTF.

The V and J genes are TRBV11-2 and TRBJ1-1; D unresolved. This CDR3 contains 12 residues. CDR1 and CDR2 (germline): SGHAT, FQNNGV. V was trimmed by 3 bases and J by 0 bases, leaving 2 bases between them. CDR3 in amino acids: CASSFLNTEAFF. The CDR3 bases are TGTGCCAGCAGCTTCCTGAACACTGAAGCTTTCTTT.

The J gene is TRBJ1-2, the V gene TRBV11-2; D gene ambiguous. Germline V lookup: CDR1 SGHAT, CDR2 FQNNGV. V was cut by 0 bases and J by 4 bases, with 9 bases left in between. The CDR3 has 14 amino acids. The CDR3 is CASSLEAGSYGYTF. The CDR3 nucleotides read TGTGCCAGCAGCTTAGAAGCAGGTTCCTATGGCTACACCTTC.

The CDR3 DNA reads TGTGCCAGCAGCCCAGACAGTTCTTATAGCAATCAGCCCCAGCATTTT. Its translation is CASSPDSSYSNQPQHF. The chain employs TRBV28 and TRBJ1-5; weak D call: TRBD1 (5 bases). The germline CDR1 and CDR2 sequences are MDHEN and SYDVKM. This CDR3 has 16 amino acids. V was trimmed by 6 bases and J by 0 bases, leaving 15 bases between them.

The rearrangement joins TRBV6-5 to TRBJ2-7; D is possibly TRBD2 (6 bases). Looked up from germline, CDR1 is MNHEY and CDR2 is SVGAGI. V was trimmed by 6 bases and J by 0 bases, leaving 12 bases between them. The CDR3 runs to 14 residues. The CDR3 is CASRAEGTSYEQYF. The DNA for the CDR3 is TGTGCCAGCAGGGCGGAGGGGACCTCCTACGAGCAGTACTTC.

The chain carries TRBV7-7 and TRBJ2-3; the D gene could be TRBD1 or TRBD2 (5 bases each). From germline, CDR1 is SSHAT and CDR2 FNYEAQ (reference sequence). The CDR3 loop spans 16 amino acids. Trimming cost V 2 bases and J 3 bases, with 15 bases left between them. CDR3 in DNA: TGTGCCAGCAGCTTAACCCGGGACCTTACTACAGATACGCAGTATTTT. Protein product: CASSLTRDLTTDTQYF.

The chain has TRBV5-4 and TRBJ2-7, with D hard to call. Deletions cut 7 bases from V and 7 bases from J, with 18 bases between. In germline, CDR1 is SGHNT, CDR2 YYREEE (reference sequence). This CDR3 region has 13 residues. As DNA, the CDR3 is TGTGCCAGCGCCTCCCGACTCGGAACGGAGCAGTACTTC. Protein: CASASRLGTEQYF.

In this sample, this clone turned up once. This sequence joins TRBV10-3 and TRBJ2-1, with D perhaps being TRBD1 or TRBD2 (6 bases each). V was cut by 6 bases and J by 6 bases, with 12 bases left in between. This CDR3 is built from 13 residues. Germline V lookup: CDR1 ENHRY, CDR2 SYGVKD. Written as DNA, the CDR3 is TGTGCCATCAGGGCGGGGACAACCAATGAGCAGTTCTTC. Translated: CAIRAGTTNEQFF.

The CDR3 protein is CASSLSFRVGGTLHF. The DNA of the CDR3 is TGTGCCAGCAGCTTGTCGTTCAGGGTCGGAGGAACCCTCCACTTT. This sequence joins TRBV5-6 and TRBJ1-6; maybe TRBD1 (5 bases). The CDR3 is 15 amino acids. Trimming took off 1 base at V and 14 bases at J, with 19 bases between the two ends. Looked up from germline, CDR1 is SGHDT and CDR2 is YYEEEE.

The chain links TRBV5-4 to TRBJ2-5; D assignment may be TRBD1 or TRBD2 (5 bases each). Between the trimmed V and J ends, which lost 4 bases and 4 bases, there was a span of 20 bases. From germline, CDR1 is SGHNT and CDR2 YYREEE (reference sequence). The CDR3 extends over 16 amino acids. This CDR3 reads CASSPRGREIRETQYF. Written as DNA, the CDR3 is TGTGCCAGCAGCCCCCGTGGCAGGGAGATACGAGAGACCCAGTACTTC. Full variable domain (rest looked up from reference TRBV5-4 and TRBJ2-5): ETGVTQSPTHLIKTRGQQVTLRCSSQSGHNTVSWYQQALGQGPQFIFQYYREEENGRGNFPPRFSGLQFPNYSSELNVNALELDDSALYLCASSPRGREIRETQYFGPGTRLLVL.

In this sample, this clone turned up a few times. The chain employs TRBV2 and TRBJ1-1; D may be TRBD1 (5 bases). Germline V gene lookup returns CDR1 SNHLY and CDR2 FYNNEI. The CDR3 runs to 13 residues. V dropped 7 bases and J dropped 1 base, with 10 bases sitting between them. The CDR3 coding sequence is TGTGCCAGCATACTAGACAGGAACACTGAAGCTTTCTTT. Translation: CASILDRNTEAFF.

V gene TRBV4-1 combines with J gene TRBJ2-1; 7 bases agree with TRBD2. The CDR3 contains 19 residues. V gave up 3 bases and J gave up 3 bases; unmatched junction bases: 17. Germline assignment: CDR1 MGHRA and CDR2 YSYEKL. The CDR3 sequence is CASSQSKGLPGGYYNEQFF. The CDR3 DNA follows: TGCGCCAGCAGCCAGAGTAAAGGGTTGCCGGGGGGTTACTACAATGAGCAGTTCTTC.

The chain links TRBV28 to TRBJ2-7; D possibly corresponds to TRBD1 (6 bases). Deletions cut 7 bases from V and 5 bases from J, with 15 bases between. CDR3 length equals 13 residues. The germline V gene encodes CDR1 MDHEN and CDR2 SYDVKM. CDR3 residues: CASTVANRDEQYF. The CDR3 bases are TGTGCCAGCACCGTGGCCAACAGGGACGAGCAGTACTTC. The variable domain in full, completed from reference TRBV28 and TRBJ2-7, reads DVKVTQSSRYLVKRTGEKVFLECVQDMDHENMFWYRQDPGLGLRLIYFSYDVKMKEKGDIPEGYSVSREKKERFSLILESASTNQTSMYLCASTVANRDEQYFGPGTRLTVT.

The genes are TRBV6-5 and TRBJ2-2, with D uncertain. CDR1 is MNHEY, CDR2 SVGAGI, per germline. V lost 5 bases and J lost 5, with 3 bases in between. The CDR3 has 11 residues. CDR3 in DNA: TGTGCCAGCAGTAATACCGGGGAGCTGTTTTTT. Encoded protein: CASSNTGELFF.

The chain joins TRBV3-1 (or the pseudogene TRBV3-2) to TRBJ1-2; D not certain. The germline gives CDR1 LGHDT, CDR2 YNNKEL (reference sequence). Deletions cut 0 bases from V and 8 bases from J, with 13 bases between. The CDR3 covers 14 residues. The CDR3 DNA reads as TGTGCCAGCAGCCAAGACCGCCAGGCTAGAGGCTACACCTTC. As protein: CASSQDRQARGYTF.

CDR3 DNA: TGTGCCATCAGCCGGGAACAATTTAATGAGCAGTTCTTC. Its protein is CAISREQFNEQFF. V usage is TRBV10-3 and J usage is TRBJ2-1, with a weak D call TRBD2 (5 bases). Germline V gene lookup returns CDR1 ENHRY and CDR2 SYGVKD. Trimming took 6 bases from V and 7 from J, leaving 13 bases between them. The CDR3 runs to 13 residues.

The V and J genes are TRBV5-1 and TRBJ2-7; 7 bases match TRBD1. The CDR3 runs 13 residues. The V and J ends lost 2 bases and 6 bases, in that order; junction bases with no gene match: 5. Germline V CDR1 and CDR2: SGHRS, YFSETQ. The CDR3 DNA is TGCGCCAGCAGCTTAACAGGGGTACCCGAGCAGTACTTC. Encoded protein: CASSLTGVPEQYF.

This clone was counted once. This chain joins TRBV28 and TRBJ2-1, with 11 positions matching TRBD2. V shed 2 bases, J shed 5 bases, and the junction held 2 bases outside the gene matches. The germline V gene encodes CDR1 MDHEN and CDR2 SYDVKM. The CDR3 length is 15 residues. CDR3 bases: TGTGCCAGCAGTTTACAACTAGCGGGAGACAATGAGCAGTTCTTC. It specifies CASSLQLAGDNEQFF.

The rearrangement joins TRBV5-1 to TRBJ2-1; the D gene is possibly TRBD1 (6 bases). The CDR3 sequence is 14 residues long. Trimming left V 0 bases short and J 3 bases short, with 7 bases between. The germline CDR1 and CDR2 sequences are SGHRS and YFSETQ. The CDR3 bases are TGCGCCAGCAGCTTGGGGGGGCTCTACAATGAGCAGTTCTTC. It encodes CASSLGGLYNEQFF.

This chain uses TRBV30 with TRBJ1-5, with unresolved D. The V gene's germline CDR1 is GTSNPN and CDR2 SVGIG (reference sequence). The V end lost 3 bases, the J end lost 4 bases, and 10 bases lay between the germline ends. CDR3 length: 13 amino acids. CDR3 sequence (DNA): TGTGCCTGGAGACGGGGTCTTAATCAGCCCCAGCATTTT. The encoded protein is CAWRRGLNQPQHF.

The J gene is TRBJ1-3, the V gene TRBV11-2; the D gene is possibly TRBD1 (6 bases). Germline-derived CDR1 and CDR2 are SGHAT and FQNNGV. The CDR3 length is 17 residues. V dropped 4 bases and J dropped 5 bases, with 21 bases sitting between them. The CDR3: CASSSTTRGSYRNTIYF. The CDR3 DNA sequence: TGTGCCAGCAGCTCAACCACGAGGGGGTCCTACAGAAACACCATATATTTT.

The chain has TRBV9 and TRBJ1-2, with TRBD1 identical over 7 bases. CDR3 length: 15 amino acids. Germline V gene lookup returns CDR1 SGDLS and CDR2 YYNGEE. The J segment lost 2 bases and the V segment lost 2 bases, leaving 6 bases of the junction unmatched. The CDR3 region is CASSVNRGGNYGYTF. The CDR3 DNA sequence: TGTGCCAGCAGCGTGAACAGGGGAGGGAACTATGGCTACACCTTC.